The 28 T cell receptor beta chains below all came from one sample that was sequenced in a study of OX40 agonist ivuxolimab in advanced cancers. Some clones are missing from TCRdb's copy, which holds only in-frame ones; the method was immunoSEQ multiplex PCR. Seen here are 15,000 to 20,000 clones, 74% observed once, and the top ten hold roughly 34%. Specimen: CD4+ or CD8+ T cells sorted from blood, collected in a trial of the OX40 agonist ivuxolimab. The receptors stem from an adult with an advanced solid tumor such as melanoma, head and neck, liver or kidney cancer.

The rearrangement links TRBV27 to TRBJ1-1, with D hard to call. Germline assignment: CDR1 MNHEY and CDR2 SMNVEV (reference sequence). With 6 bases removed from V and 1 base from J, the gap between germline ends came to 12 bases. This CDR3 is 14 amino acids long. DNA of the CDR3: TGTGCCAGCAGGAACATTCTAGGGAACACTGAAGCTTTCTTT. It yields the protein CASRNILGNTEAFF.

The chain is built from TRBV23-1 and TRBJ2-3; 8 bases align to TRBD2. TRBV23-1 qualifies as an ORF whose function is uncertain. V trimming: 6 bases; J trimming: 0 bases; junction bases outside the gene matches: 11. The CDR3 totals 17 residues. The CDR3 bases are TGCGCCAGCAGCCAAGAAGGACTAGCCCTCAGCACAGATACGCAGTATTTT. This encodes CASSQEGLALSTDTQYF.

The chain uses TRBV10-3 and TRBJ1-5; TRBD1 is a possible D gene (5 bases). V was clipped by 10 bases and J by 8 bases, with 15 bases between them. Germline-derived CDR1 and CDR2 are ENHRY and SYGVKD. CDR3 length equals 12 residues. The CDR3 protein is CATAGRGEPQHF. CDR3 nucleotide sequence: TGTGCCACCGCCGGTAGAGGGGAGCCCCAGCATTTT.

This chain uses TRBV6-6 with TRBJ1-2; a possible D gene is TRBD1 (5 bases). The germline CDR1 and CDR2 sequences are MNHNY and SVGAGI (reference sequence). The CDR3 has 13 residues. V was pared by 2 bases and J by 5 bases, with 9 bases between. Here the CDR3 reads CASSYRGPYGYTF. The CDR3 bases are TGTGCCAGCAGTTACCGGGGACCTTATGGCTACACCTTC.

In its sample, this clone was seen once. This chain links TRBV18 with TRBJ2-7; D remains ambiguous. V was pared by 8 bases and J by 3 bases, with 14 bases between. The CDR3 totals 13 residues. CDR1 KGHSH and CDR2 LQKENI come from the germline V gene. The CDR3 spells CASAEVGLYEQYF. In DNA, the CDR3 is TGTGCCAGCGCCGAAGTGGGCCTCTACGAGCAGTACTTC.

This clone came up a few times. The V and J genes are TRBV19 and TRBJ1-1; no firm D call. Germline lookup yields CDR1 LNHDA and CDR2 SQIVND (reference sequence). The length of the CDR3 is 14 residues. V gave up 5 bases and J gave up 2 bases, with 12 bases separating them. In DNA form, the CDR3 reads TGTGCCAGTAGTCGGACGGCGGTTAACACTGAAGCTTTCTTT. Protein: CASSRTAVNTEAFF. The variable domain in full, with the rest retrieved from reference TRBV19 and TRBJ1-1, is DGGITQSPKYLFRKEGQNVTLSCEQNLNHDAMYWYRQDPGQGLRLIYYSQIVNDFQKGDIAEGYSVSREKKESFPLTVTSAQKNPTAFYLCASSRTAVNTEAFFGQGTRLTVV.

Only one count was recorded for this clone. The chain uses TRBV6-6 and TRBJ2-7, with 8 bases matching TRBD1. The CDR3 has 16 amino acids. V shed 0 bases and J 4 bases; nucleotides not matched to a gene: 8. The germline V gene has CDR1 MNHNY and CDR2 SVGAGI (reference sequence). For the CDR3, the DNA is TGTGCCAGCAGTTACTCGATTCCAGGGGGCGTTTACGAGCAGTACTTC. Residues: CASSYSIPGGVYEQYF.

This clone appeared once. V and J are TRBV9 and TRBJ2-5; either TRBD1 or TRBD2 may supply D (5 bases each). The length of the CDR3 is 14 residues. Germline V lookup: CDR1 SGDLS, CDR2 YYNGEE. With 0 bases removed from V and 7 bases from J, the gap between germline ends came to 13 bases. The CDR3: CASSVAGLAGTQYF. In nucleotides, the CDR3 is TGTGCCAGCAGCGTAGCGGGGCTTGCGGGGACCCAGTACTTC.

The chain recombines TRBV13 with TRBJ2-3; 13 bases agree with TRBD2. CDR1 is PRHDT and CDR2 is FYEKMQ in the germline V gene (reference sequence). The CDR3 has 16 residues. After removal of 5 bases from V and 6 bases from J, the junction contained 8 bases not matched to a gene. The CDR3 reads CASSPGTSGALDTQYF. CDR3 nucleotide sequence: TGTGCCAGCAGCCCCGGGACTAGCGGGGCCTTGGATACGCAGTATTTT.

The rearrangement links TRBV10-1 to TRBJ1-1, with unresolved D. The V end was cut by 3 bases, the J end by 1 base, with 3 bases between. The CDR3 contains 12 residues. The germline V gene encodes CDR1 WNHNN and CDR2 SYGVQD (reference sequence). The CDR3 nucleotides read TGCGCCAGCAGTGATCAGAACACTGAAGCTTTCTTT. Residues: CASSDQNTEAFF.

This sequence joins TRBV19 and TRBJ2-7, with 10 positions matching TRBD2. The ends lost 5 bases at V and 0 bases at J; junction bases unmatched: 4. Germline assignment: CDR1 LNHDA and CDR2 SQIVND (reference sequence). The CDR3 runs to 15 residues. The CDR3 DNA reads TGTGCCAGTAGTGATGCTAGCGGGAGCTCCTACGAGCAGTACTTC. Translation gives CASSDASGSSYEQYF. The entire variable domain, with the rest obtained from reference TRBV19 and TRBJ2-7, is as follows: DGGITQSPKYLFRKEGQNVTLSCEQNLNHDAMYWYRQDPGQGLRLIYYSQIVNDFQKGDIAEGYSVSREKKESFPLTVTSAQKNPTAFYLCASSDASGSSYEQYFGPGTRLTVT.

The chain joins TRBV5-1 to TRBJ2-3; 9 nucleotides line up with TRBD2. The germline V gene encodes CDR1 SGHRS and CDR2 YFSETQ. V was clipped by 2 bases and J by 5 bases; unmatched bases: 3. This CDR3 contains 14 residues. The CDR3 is CASSFGGRVDTQYF. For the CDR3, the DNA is TGCGCCAGCAGCTTCGGCGGGAGGGTAGATACGCAGTATTTT.

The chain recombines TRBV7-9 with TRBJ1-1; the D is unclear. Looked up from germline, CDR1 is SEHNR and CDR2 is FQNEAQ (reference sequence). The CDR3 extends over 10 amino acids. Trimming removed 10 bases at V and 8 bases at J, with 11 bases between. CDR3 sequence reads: CATDLVEAFF. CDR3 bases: TGTGCCACCGACTTAGTAGAAGCTTTCTTT.

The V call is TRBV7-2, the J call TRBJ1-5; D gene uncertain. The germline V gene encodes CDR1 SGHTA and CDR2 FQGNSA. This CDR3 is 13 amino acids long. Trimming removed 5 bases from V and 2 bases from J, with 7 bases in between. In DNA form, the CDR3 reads TGTGCCAGCAGCACCTATGGCAATCAGCCCCAGCATTTT. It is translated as CASSTYGNQPQHF.

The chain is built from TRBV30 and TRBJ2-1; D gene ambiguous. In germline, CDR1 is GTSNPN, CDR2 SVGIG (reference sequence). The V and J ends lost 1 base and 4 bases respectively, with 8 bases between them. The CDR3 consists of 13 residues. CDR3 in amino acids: CAWSDSLYNEQFF. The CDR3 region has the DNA TGTGCCTGGAGTGACAGTCTTTACAATGAGCAGTTCTTC.

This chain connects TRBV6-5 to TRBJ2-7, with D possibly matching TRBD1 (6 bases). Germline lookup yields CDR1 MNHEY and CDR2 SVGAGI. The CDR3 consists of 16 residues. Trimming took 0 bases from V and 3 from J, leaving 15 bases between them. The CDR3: CASSYSIGDRHYEQYF. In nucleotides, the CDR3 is TGTGCCAGCAGTTACTCGATAGGTGACAGGCACTACGAGCAGTACTTC.

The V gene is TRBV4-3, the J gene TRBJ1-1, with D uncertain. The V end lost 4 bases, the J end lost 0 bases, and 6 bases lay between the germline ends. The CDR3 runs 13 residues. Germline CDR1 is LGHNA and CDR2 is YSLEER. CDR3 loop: CASSRIMNTEAFF. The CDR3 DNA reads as TGCGCCAGCAGCCGCATTATGAACACTGAAGCTTTCTTT.

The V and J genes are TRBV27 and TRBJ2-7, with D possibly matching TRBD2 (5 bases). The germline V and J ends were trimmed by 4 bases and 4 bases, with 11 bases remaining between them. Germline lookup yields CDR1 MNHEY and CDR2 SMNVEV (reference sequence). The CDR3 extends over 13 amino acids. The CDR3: CASSSGLYYEQYF. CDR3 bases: TGTGCCAGCAGTTCCGGACTGTATTACGAGCAGTACTTC.

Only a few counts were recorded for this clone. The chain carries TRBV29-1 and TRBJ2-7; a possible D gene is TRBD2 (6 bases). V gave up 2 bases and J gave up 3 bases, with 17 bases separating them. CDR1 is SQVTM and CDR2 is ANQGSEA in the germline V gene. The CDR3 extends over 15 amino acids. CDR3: CSVELSSELNYEQYF. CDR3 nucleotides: TGCAGCGTTGAACTCTCTAGCGAGCTAAACTACGAGCAGTACTTC.

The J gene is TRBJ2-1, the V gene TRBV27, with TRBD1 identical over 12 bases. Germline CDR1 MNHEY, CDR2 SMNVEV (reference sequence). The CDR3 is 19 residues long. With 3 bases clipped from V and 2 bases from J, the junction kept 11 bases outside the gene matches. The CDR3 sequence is CASSFSGQGAFVTYNEQFF. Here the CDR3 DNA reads TGTGCCAGCAGTTTCTCGGGACAGGGGGCATTCGTAACCTACAATGAGCAGTTCTTC.

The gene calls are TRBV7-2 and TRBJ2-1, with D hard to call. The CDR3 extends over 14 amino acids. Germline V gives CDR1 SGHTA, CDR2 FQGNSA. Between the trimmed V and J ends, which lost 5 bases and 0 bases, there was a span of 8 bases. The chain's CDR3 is CASSPFLSYNEQFF. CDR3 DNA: TGTGCCAGCAGCCCATTCCTCTCCTACAATGAGCAGTTCTTC.

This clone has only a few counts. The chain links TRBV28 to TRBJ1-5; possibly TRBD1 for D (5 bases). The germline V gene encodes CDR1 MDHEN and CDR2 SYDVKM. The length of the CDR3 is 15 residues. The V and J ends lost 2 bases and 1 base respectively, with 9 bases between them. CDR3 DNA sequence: TGTGCCAGCAGTTTAACCCAGGGCAGCAATCAGCCCCAGCATTTT. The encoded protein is CASSLTQGSNQPQHF. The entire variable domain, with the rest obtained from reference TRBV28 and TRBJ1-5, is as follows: DVKVTQSSRYLVKRTGEKVFLECVQDMDHENMFWYRQDPGLGLRLIYFSYDVKMKEKGDIPEGYSVSREKKERFSLILESASTNQTSMYLCASSLTQGSNQPQHFGDGTRLSIL.

This CDR3 is CASSLMGQGQETQYF. For the CDR3, the DNA is TGTGCCAGCAGCTTAATGGGGCAGGGACAAGAGACCCAGTACTTC. J is TRBJ2-5 and V is TRBV7-3; D is possibly TRBD1 (5 bases). Trimming took off 1 base at V and 2 bases at J, with 11 bases between the two ends. The CDR3 extends over 15 amino acids. Germline CDR1 reads SGHTA; CDR2 reads FQGTGA.

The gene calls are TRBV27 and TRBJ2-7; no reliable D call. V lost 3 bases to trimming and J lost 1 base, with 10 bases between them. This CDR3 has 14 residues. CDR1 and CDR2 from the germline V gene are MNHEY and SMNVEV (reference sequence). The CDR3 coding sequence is TGTGCCAGCAGTTTCCAGGACGGTTCCTACGAGCAGTACTTC. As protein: CASSFQDGSYEQYF.

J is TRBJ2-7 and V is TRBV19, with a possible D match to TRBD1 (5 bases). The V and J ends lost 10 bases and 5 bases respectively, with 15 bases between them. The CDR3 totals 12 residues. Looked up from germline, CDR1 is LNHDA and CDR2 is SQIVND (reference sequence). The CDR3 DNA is TGTGCCACCAGTGGGGCCTCTGACGAGCAGTACTTC. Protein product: CATSGASDEQYF. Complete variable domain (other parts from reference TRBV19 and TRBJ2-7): DGGITQSPKYLFRKEGQNVTLSCEQNLNHDAMYWYRQDPGQGLRLIYYSQIVNDFQKGDIAEGYSVSREKKESFPLTVTSAQKNPTAFYLCATSGASDEQYFGPGTRLTVT.

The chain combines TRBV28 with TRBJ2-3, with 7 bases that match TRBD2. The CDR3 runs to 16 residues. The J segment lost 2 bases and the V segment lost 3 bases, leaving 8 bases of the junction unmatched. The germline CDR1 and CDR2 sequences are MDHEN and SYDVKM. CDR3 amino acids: CASSFGLAESTDTQYF. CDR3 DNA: TGTGCCAGCAGTTTTGGGCTAGCGGAATCCACAGATACGCAGTATTTT.

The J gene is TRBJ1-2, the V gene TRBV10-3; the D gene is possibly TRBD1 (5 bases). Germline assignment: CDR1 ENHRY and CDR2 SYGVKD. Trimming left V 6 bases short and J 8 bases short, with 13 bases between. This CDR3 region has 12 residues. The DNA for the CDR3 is TGTGCCATCAGCCCAGGGTTAGGCGGCTACACCTTC. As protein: CAISPGLGGYTF.

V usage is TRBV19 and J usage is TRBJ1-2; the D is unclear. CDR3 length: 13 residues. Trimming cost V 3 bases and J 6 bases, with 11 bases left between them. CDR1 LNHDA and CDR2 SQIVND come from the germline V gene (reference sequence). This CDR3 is CASSISSVNGYTF. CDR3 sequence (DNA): TGTGCCAGTAGTATCTCCTCCGTGAATGGCTACACCTTC.